The 23 T cell receptor beta chains reported below all come from one sample, sequenced in a study of T cells in Graves' hyperthyroidism and ophthalmopathy (dated by TCRdb to about 2019). Library preparation used multiplex PCR. Sequencing used an Illumina HiSeq 2000. Amplification of TCR beta CDR3 regions was carried out from RNA transcripts. The first round of RT-PCR for the TCR CDR3 was performed with the HTBI primer set and the Qiagen OneStep RT-PCR kit. TCRdb took the public reads, trimmed them with fastp at Q25, ran MiXCR for clone calling and kept in-frame beta chains. All rows with the same CDR3 protein become a single entry with the most common DNA and genes. The sample table records hundreds of thousands of distinct CDR3 sequences; over 35% of these occur just once. The ten largest clones add up to about 8.9% of the sample. Material for sequencing was blood. The receptors stem from a man aged 18 to 35 with Graves' hyperthyroidism.

This clonotype was recorded at least ten times. The chain recombines TRBV7-2 with TRBJ1-6; no clear D gene. CDR3 length: 15 residues. With 1 base removed from V and 8 bases from J, the gap between germline ends came to 12 bases. Germline V gene lookup returns CDR1 SGHTA and CDR2 FQGNSA. In nucleotides, the CDR3 is TGTGCCAGCAGCTTAGATCTGGCGGCAGATTCACCCCTCCACTTT. Translating gives CASSLDLAADSPLHF. Combining the CDR3 with reference TRBV7-2 and TRBJ1-6 gives the whole variable domain GAGVSQSPSNKVTEKGKDVELRCDPISGHTALYWYRQSLGQGLEFLIYFQGNSAPDKSGLPSDRFSAERTGGSVSTLTIQRTQQEDSAVYLCASSLDLAADSPLHFGNGTRLTVT.

This chain links TRBV29-1 with TRBJ1-1, with a possible D match to TRBD1 (5 bases). The CDR3 runs 14 residues. Trimming took 4 bases from V and 5 from J, leaving 17 bases between them. The germline CDR1 and CDR2 sequences are SQVTM and ANQGSEA. The CDR3 here is CSVVGERASTEAFF. Written as DNA, the CDR3 is TGCAGCGTTGTGGGGGAGAGGGCTAGTACTGAAGCTTTCTTT.

Many counts were recorded for this clonotype. The chain links TRBV19 to TRBJ1-6; D unclear. V was cut by 10 bases and J by 3 bases, with 16 bases left in between. This CDR3 has 15 residues. Germline V gene sequence: CDR1 LNHDA, CDR2 SQIVND (reference sequence). CDR3 DNA sequence: TGTGCCACTGGGGTCGGTGAGCACTATAATTCACCCCTCCACTTT. Residues: CATGVGEHYNSPLHF.

This clonotype was counted at least ten times. V usage is TRBV7-2 and J usage is TRBJ2-5; TRBD2 aligns across 10 bases. Germline lookup yields CDR1 SGHTA and CDR2 FQGNSA. The CDR3 has 16 amino acids. V shed 3 bases, J shed 3 bases, and the junction held 7 bases outside the gene matches. CDR3 coding DNA: TGTGCCAGCAGCTTTCGGGCTAGCGGGGGTGAAGAGACCCAGTACTTC. Its translation: CASSFRASGGEETQYF. Together with reference TRBV7-2 and TRBJ2-5, the CDR3 gives the full variable domain: GAGVSQSPSNKVTEKGKDVELRCDPISGHTALYWYRQSLGQGLEFLIYFQGNSAPDKSGLPSDRFSAERTGGSVSTLTIQRTQQEDSAVYLCASSFRASGGEETQYFGPGTRLLVL.

The chain is built from TRBV2 and TRBJ2-5, with 10 nucleotides matching TRBD2. V was pared by 8 bases and J by 5 bases, with 11 bases of the junction left unmatched. Per the germline V gene, CDR1 is SNHLY and CDR2 is FYNNEI. This CDR3 comprises 15 residues. The CDR3 loop is CASLASSGGKETQYF. The CDR3, as DNA: TGTGCCAGCTTAGCTTCTAGCGGGGGCAAGGAGACCCAGTACTTC. The whole variable domain, remainder taken from reference TRBV2 and TRBJ2-5, is EPEVTQTPSHQVTQMGQEVILRCVPISNHLYFYWYRQILGQKVEFLVSFYNNEISEKSEIFDDQFSVERPDGSNFTLKIRSTKLEDSAMYFCASLASSGGKETQYFGPGTRLLVL.

The chain couples TRBV2 to TRBJ1-4, with D uncertain. V lost 3 bases to trimming and J lost 0 bases, with 11 bases between them. Germline CDR1 reads SNHLY; CDR2 reads FYNNEI. CDR3 size: 16 residues. CDR3 DNA: TGTGCCAGCAGTGACCCCGGGGATACAACTAATGAAAAACTGTTTTTT. As protein: CASSDPGDTTNEKLFF.

The chain recombines TRBV5-1 with TRBJ2-5, with 10 bases matching TRBD1. Germline assignment: CDR1 SGHRS and CDR2 YFSETQ. After removal of 7 bases from V and 2 bases from J, the junction contained 5 bases not matched to a gene. The CDR3 loop spans 14 amino acids. The CDR3 is CASPDRGRQETQYF. The CDR3 nucleotides are TGCGCCAGCCCAGACAGGGGGCGGCAAGAGACCCAGTACTTC.

This clonotype appeared a few times. This chain joins TRBV6-2 or TRBV6-3 and TRBJ2-7; D not resolved. The germline gives CDR1 MNHEY, CDR2 SVGEGT. CDR3 length: 14 residues. Trimming removed 5 bases at V and 2 bases at J, with 13 bases between. This CDR3 is CASSPLLTTYEQYF. In DNA, the CDR3 is TGTGCCAGCAGTCCCCTTCTAACCACCTACGAGCAGTACTTC.

This clonotype was seen ten or more times. The genes are TRBV29-1 and TRBJ2-6, with no clear D. Germline CDR1 and CDR2: SQVTM and ANQGSEA. The CDR3 runs to 18 residues. Trimming left V 5 bases short and J 4 bases short, with 24 bases between. As DNA, the CDR3 is TGCAGCGTTATGGTTTGGGGTTCCGGGTCGGACGGGGCCAACGTCCTGACTTTC. Its protein is CSVMVWGSGSDGANVLTF.

This clonotype showed up just a few times. V gene TRBV7-9 combines with J gene TRBJ1-1; D possibly corresponds to TRBD1 (5 bases). The V end was cut by 5 bases, the J end by 6 bases, with 19 bases between. This CDR3 is 15 amino acids long. Germline CDR1 reads SEHNR; CDR2 reads FQNEAQ (reference sequence). The CDR3 here is CASSQEARQSAEAFF. In nucleotides, the CDR3 is TGTGCCAGCAGCCAGGAAGCAAGACAGAGCGCTGAAGCTTTCTTT. Full variable domain (remainder filled in from reference TRBV7-9 and TRBJ1-1): DTGVSQNPRHKITKRGQNVTFRCDPISEHNRLYWYRQTLGQGPEFLTYFQNEAQLEKSRLLSDRFSAERPKGSFSTLEIQRTEQGDSAMYLCASSQEARQSAEAFFGQGTRLTVV.

For the CDR3, the DNA is TGTGCCAGCACCAGGACCGGTCCCGGCGACGAGCAGTACTTC. It codes for CASTRTGPGDEQYF. The V and J genes are TRBV12-3 or TRBV12-4 and TRBJ2-7; D remains unclear. V dropped 7 bases and J dropped 5 bases, with 18 bases sitting between them. The CDR3 sequence is 14 residues long.

The V gene is TRBV13, the J gene TRBJ2-2; perhaps D is TRBD1 or TRBD2 (5 bases each). V was shortened by 7 bases and J by 4 bases, with 13 bases between the two germline ends. CDR3 size: 14 residues. CDR1 is PRHDT and CDR2 is FYEKMQ in the germline V gene (reference sequence). CDR3: CASKFRDGTGELFF. The CDR3 DNA sequence: TGTGCCAGCAAATTCAGGGACGGCACCGGGGAGCTGTTTTTT.

On this clonotype: This may come from a read error, since a much larger clone is one base off. Here the CDR3 omits its conserved ending phenylalanine or tryptophan, so a read error is the likely source. The V and J genes are TRBV19 and TRBJ1-1; D gene uncertain. The V gene lost 5 bases and the J gene lost 11 bases, with 12 bases spanning the gap. Germline V gives CDR1 LNHDA, CDR2 SQIVND (reference sequence). The CDR3 is 11 residues long. The CDR3: CASSSGIEAFL. In nucleotides, the CDR3 is TGTGCCAGTAGTTCAGGTATTGAGGCTTTCCTT.

Concerning this clonotype: The conserved final phenylalanine or tryptophan is absent from the CDR3, which likely points to a read error. The limits of the CDR3 on the DNA are not certain, so only TCRdb's listed CDR3 is given. This chain uses TRBV10-3 with TRBJ2-2; the table's TRBD1 call for D was not verified on the DNA. The CDR3 has 9 amino acids, counting both end residues. The germline CDR1 and CDR2 sequences are ENHRY and SYGVKD. The CDR3 loop is CAIGGTGGV.

This clonotype was counted many times. The chain recombines TRBV7-9 with TRBJ1-1, with no clear D. CDR1 SEHNR and CDR2 FQNEAQ come from the germline V gene (reference sequence). The germline V and J ends were trimmed by 2 bases and 2 bases, with 9 bases remaining between them. The CDR3 has 14 amino acids. Here the CDR3 reads CASSLLPINTEAFF. The DNA for the CDR3 is TGTGCCAGCAGCTTACTACCGATCAACACTGAAGCTTTCTTT. The complete variable domain, with remaining parts taken from reference TRBV7-9 and TRBJ1-1, reads DTGVSQNPRHKITKRGQNVTFRCDPISEHNRLYWYRQTLGQGPEFLTYFQNEAQLEKSRLLSDRFSAERPKGSFSTLEIQRTEQGDSAMYLCASSLLPINTEAFFGQGTRLTVV.

This rearrangement joins TRBV3-1 to TRBJ1-1, with a tentative D call TRBD1 (5 bases). This CDR3 region has 14 residues. The germline V gene encodes CDR1 LGHDT and CDR2 YNNKEL (reference sequence). Between the trimmed V and J ends, which lost 6 bases and 3 bases, there was a span of 14 bases. The CDR3 coding sequence is TGTGCCAGCAGAAGACAGTACCAGGACACTGAAGCTTTCTTT. Protein: CASRRQYQDTEAFF.

The gene calls are TRBV5-1 and TRBJ2-5; 11 nucleotides align to TRBD2. V trimming: 0 bases; J trimming: 5 bases; junction bases outside the gene matches: 12. Per the germline V gene, CDR1 is SGHRS and CDR2 is YFSETQ. The CDR3 runs 18 residues. The CDR3 here is CASSLGVSLAGGWETQYF. CDR3 nucleotides: TGCGCCAGCAGCTTGGGCGTCAGTCTAGCGGGAGGTTGGGAGACCCAGTACTTC.

This chain connects TRBV29-1 to TRBJ2-5; D unclear. The CDR3 spans 14 residues. Germline V lookup: CDR1 SQVTM, CDR2 ANQGSEA. Between the trimmed V and J ends, which lost 8 bases and 4 bases, there was a span of 20 bases. For the CDR3, the DNA is TGCAGCTCACCATGGCGGAGCGAAGGAGAGACCCAGTACTTC. It is translated as CSSPWRSEGETQYF. Looking up the rest from reference TRBV29-1 and TRBJ2-5 gives the full variable domain: SAVISQKPSRDICQRGTSLTIQCQVDSQVTMMFWYRQQPGQSLTLIATANQGSEATYESGFVIDKFPISRPNLTFSTLTVSNMSPEDSSIYLCSSPWRSEGETQYFGPGTRLLVL.

This chain uses TRBV4-3 with TRBJ2-7, with a possible D match to TRBD1 (6 bases). V dropped 5 bases and J dropped 2 bases, with 22 bases sitting between them. This CDR3 contains 17 residues. Germline CDR1 is LGHNA and CDR2 is YSLEER. CDR3 sequence reads: CASSSHSSGTPPYEQYF. CDR3 sequence (DNA): TGCGCCAGCAGCTCCCACTCCTCCGGGACACCTCCCTACGAGCAGTACTTC.

V is TRBV5-1 and J is TRBJ2-2; either TRBD1 or TRBD2 may fit D (5 bases each). CDR1 and CDR2 (germline): SGHRS, YFSETQ. This CDR3 has 15 amino acids. Trimming shortened V by 0 bases and J by 4 bases, and 10 bases separated the two germline ends. The CDR3, as DNA: TGCGCCAGCAGCTTGGGAGGGGTGGCCACCGGGGAGCTGTTTTTT. Translation gives CASSLGGVATGELFF.

To note about this clonotype: Just one base apart from a much larger clone, this may be a read error. This chain joins TRBV10-3 and TRBJ2-5; the D is unclear. There are 9 residues in the CDR3. Germline CDR1 ENHRY, CDR2 SYGVKD. V was clipped by 7 bases and J by 4 bases, with 1 base between them. The CDR3 sequence: CAIIETQYF. The CDR3 DNA sequence: TGTGCCATCATAGAGACCCAGTACTTC.

This sequence joins TRBV10-3 and TRBJ1-2; 8 bases map to TRBD1. The CDR3 is 14 residues long. Per the germline V gene, CDR1 is ENHRY and CDR2 is SYGVKD. The V and J ends lost 5 bases and 5 bases, in that order; junction bases with no gene match: 7. The CDR3 nucleotides read TGTGCCATCAGTTCCGCAGGGGGCGCGTATGGCTACACCTTC. This gives the protein CAISSAGGAYGYTF.

This clonotype came up a few times. The chain links TRBV14 to TRBJ2-2, with D perhaps TRBD1 or TRBD2 (5 bases each). Trimming took 4 bases from V and 5 from J, leaving 11 bases between them. The CDR3 consists of 14 residues. CDR1 is SGHDN, CDR2 FVKESK, per germline. CDR3 coding DNA: TGTGCCAGCAGCCCTGACTGGGGGACCGGGGAGCTGTTTTTT. Its translation is CASSPDWGTGELFF.